The clone carrying this TCR beta chain was seen a handful of times. Its antigen is still unknown. Blood was sampled at baseline, cycle 4 day 1, and cycle 7 day 1. The CDR3 sequence is 14 residues long. Trimming took off 5 bases at V and 1 base at J, with 10 bases between the two ends. Germline V CDR1 and CDR2: SGHAT, FQDESV (reference sequence). This sample is part of a study of OX40 agonist ivuxolimab in advanced cancers. Findings and caveats of the study: At 0.1 to 3.0 mg/kg and by week 6, clonal expansion occurred in CD4+ and CD8+ blood T cells. The mean number of expanded clones was higher in CD8+ T cells than in CD4+.

Repertoires were generated with immunoSEQ multiplex PCR, while TCRdb's copy carries only in-frame clones and drops some. The table shows about 77,000 clones, with over 75% occurring only once. V is TRBV11-1 and J is TRBJ2-3; D remains unclear. Here the sequenced sample was CD4+ or CD8+ T cells sorted from blood, taken in a trial of the OX40 agonist ivuxolimab. This clonotype originated in an adult with an advanced solid tumor such as melanoma, head and neck, liver or kidney cancer. CDR3 residues: CASSAPWGTDTQYF. CDR3 coding DNA: TGTGCCAGCAGCGCCCCCTGGGGCACAGATACGCAGTATTTT.